The clone carrying this T cell receptor beta chain was found once. The antigen remains unidentified. The CDR3 has 14 residues. Trimming pared 3 bases from V and 4 bases from J, leaving 10 bases between. Looked up from germline, CDR1 is LGHNA and CDR2 is YSLEER. This sample was taken from a study of T cell responses to AZD1222 COVID-19 vaccine. Study at large: Recipients boosted at about 4 weeks or about 12 weeks are pooled.

Notes on the study in general: A mostly white British donor set with more females was recruited, and clonal diversity was possibly underestimated. Spike was spanned by vaccine-associated CD4 TCRs, with dominance at 160-218 and 743-854.

Method: immunoSEQ multiplex PCR; TCRdb's copy keeps in-frame clones and lacks some. Among roughly 130,000 clones listed, roughly 89% were seen once. The source of this sequence is an adult in good health. The material sequenced was peripheral blood, taken on day 0 of AZD1222 vaccination. The chain links TRBV4-3 to TRBJ2-1, with D tentatively TRBD1 or TRBD2 (6 bases each). The CDR3 loop is CASSHLGGYNEQFF. DNA for the CDR3: TGCGCCAGCAGCCATTTAGGGGGGTACAATGAGCAGTTCTTC.